One sample yielded the 9 T cell receptor beta chains listed below, sequenced in a study of blood T cells in healthy people across ages. Primed by a sample-barcoded 5' primer and a J-beta primer mix, a second PCR proceeded for roughly 7 to 12 cycles. Each CDR3 protein gets one entry after TCRdb re-called the 5' RACE reads with MiXCR. The table shows fewer than 750,000 distinct CDR3 sequences, with roughly 48% occurring only once. Sequences were obtained from blood. Source of these receptors: an elderly man in good health.

This clonotype was seen a few times. The chain joins TRBV4-3 to TRBJ2-7, with D possibly called TRBD1 or TRBD2 (5 bases each). The V end was cut by 0 bases, the J end by 1 base, with 13 bases between. CDR3 length: 16 residues. Per the germline V gene, CDR1 is LGHNA and CDR2 is YSLEER. The chain's CDR3 is CASSQDIGEYSYEQYF. The CDR3 DNA sequence: TGCGCCAGCAGCCAAGATATAGGGGAGTATTCCTACGAGCAGTACTTC.

The rearrangement uses TRBV29-1 and TRBJ2-7; TRBD2 aligns across 13 bases. Losses at the gene ends were 8 bases for V and 6 bases for J; bases not matched to a gene: 16. Germline V lookup: CDR1 SQVTM, CDR2 ANQGSEA. CDR3 length equals 16 residues. The CDR3 region is CSCRSGLAGESGEQYF. DNA of the CDR3: TGCAGCTGTCGGAGCGGACTAGCGGGAGAATCTGGCGAGCAGTACTTC.

This clonotype occurred a few times. The chain employs TRBV7-2 and TRBJ1-1; D remains unclear. Trimming took 5 bases from V and 4 from J, leaving 11 bases between them. Germline V gene sequence: CDR1 SGHTA, CDR2 FQGNSA. The length of the CDR3 is 13 residues. This CDR3 reads CASSPTRGTEAFF. In DNA, the CDR3 is TGTGCCAGCAGCCCTACCCGTGGCACTGAAGCTTTCTTT.

The genes are TRBV6-2 or TRBV6-3 and TRBJ2-1; TRBD2 might be the D (5 bases). The CDR3 totals 16 residues. Germline V gene sequence: CDR1 MNHEY, CDR2 SVGEGT. V was shortened by 0 bases and J by 4 bases, with 13 bases between the two germline ends. This CDR3 is CASSYSGLAPYNEQFF. In DNA form, the CDR3 reads TGTGCCAGCAGTTACTCTGGGCTAGCACCATACAATGAGCAGTTCTTC.

In its sample, this clonotype was seen once. V gene TRBV5-1 combines with J gene TRBJ2-7; weak D call: TRBD2 (6 bases). The V end was cut by 4 bases, the J end by 7 bases, with 15 bases between. The CDR3 runs to 13 residues. CDR1 and CDR2 from the germline V gene are SGHRS and YFSETQ. CDR3 protein: CASSPGTDLEQYF. Here the CDR3 DNA reads TGCGCCAGCAGCCCCGGGACTGACTTAGAGCAGTACTTC.

V is TRBV20-1 and J is TRBJ1-1; tentatively, D is TRBD1 (5 bases). The CDR3 extends over 13 amino acids. Deletions cut 2 bases from V and 4 bases from J, with 11 bases between. Germline V CDR1 and CDR2: DFQATT, SNEGSKA (reference sequence). CDR3: CSARRPGGTEAFF. Here the CDR3 DNA reads TGCAGTGCTAGAAGGCCGGGGGGCACTGAAGCTTTCTTT.

This chain joins TRBV4-3 and TRBJ2-5; the D call may be TRBD1 or TRBD2 (6 bases each). The CDR3 spans 14 residues. Germline assignment: CDR1 LGHNA and CDR2 YSLEER. The V gene lost 0 bases and the J gene lost 5 bases, with 10 bases spanning the gap. The DNA of the CDR3 is TGCGCCAGCAGCCAAGACGGGGGCCGGGAGACCCAGTACTTC. Amino acid sequence: CASSQDGGRETQYF.

This clonotype was counted at least ten times. The CDR3 DNA sequence: TGTGCCAGCAGCCGGACAGGGGGCGCCTATGGCTACACCTTC. Translation: CASSRTGGAYGYTF. This chain joins TRBV6-5 and TRBJ1-2, with 11 bases aligning to TRBD1. Germline V CDR1 and CDR2: MNHEY, SVGAGI. The CDR3 has 14 residues. Trimming at V came to 6 bases and at J to 4 bases, leaving 4 bases not matched to a gene.

The genes are TRBV25-1 and TRBJ2-2, with 8 nucleotides matching TRBD2. V gave up 2 bases and J gave up 6 bases; unmatched junction bases: 5. This CDR3 comprises 15 residues. CDR1 MGHDK and CDR2 SYGVNS come from the germline V gene. CDR3 protein: CASSELTSEAGELFF. For the CDR3, the DNA is TGTGCCAGCAGTGAACTGACTAGCGAGGCCGGGGAGCTGTTTTTT.